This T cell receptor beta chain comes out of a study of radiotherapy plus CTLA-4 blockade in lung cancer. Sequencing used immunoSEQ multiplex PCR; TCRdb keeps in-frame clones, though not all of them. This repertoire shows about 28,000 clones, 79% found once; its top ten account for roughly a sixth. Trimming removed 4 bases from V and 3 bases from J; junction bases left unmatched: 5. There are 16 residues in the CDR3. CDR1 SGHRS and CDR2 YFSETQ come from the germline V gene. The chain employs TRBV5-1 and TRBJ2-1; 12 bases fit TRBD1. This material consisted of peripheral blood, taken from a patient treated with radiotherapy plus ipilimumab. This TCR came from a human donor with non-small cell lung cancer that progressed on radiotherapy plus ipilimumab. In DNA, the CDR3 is TGCGCCAGCAGCACGGGACAGGGGGCTTTCTACAATGAGCAGTTCTTC. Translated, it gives CASSTGQGAFYNEQFF.